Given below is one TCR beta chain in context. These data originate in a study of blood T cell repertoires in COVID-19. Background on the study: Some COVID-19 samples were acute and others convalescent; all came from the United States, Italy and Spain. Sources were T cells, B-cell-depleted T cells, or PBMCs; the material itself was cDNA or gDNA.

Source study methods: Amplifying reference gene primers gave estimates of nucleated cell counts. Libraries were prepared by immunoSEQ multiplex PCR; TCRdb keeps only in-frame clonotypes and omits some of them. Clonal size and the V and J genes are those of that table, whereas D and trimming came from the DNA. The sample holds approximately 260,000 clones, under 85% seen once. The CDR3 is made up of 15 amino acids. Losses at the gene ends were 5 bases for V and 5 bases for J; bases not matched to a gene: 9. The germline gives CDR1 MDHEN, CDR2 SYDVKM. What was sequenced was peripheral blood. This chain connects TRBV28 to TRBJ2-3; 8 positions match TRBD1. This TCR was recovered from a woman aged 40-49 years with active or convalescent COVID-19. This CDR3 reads CASSPPGQARDTQYF. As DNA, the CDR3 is TGTGCCAGCAGTCCCCCGGGACAGGCCCGAGATACGCAGTATTTT.